A selection of T cell receptor beta chains follows, all from one sample in a study of CD8+CD57+ T cells in acquired aplastic anemia. TCRdb re-called the reads through MiXCR, storing one row per CDR3 protein. The data hold about 180,000 distinct CDR3 sequences, with about half observed a single time. Sequencing was carried out using sorted CD4+, CD8+, or CD8+CD57+ T cells (not recorded which) from PBMCs. The receptors were gathered from a human donor in good health. CDR3s include the opening cysteine and the closing phenylalanine or tryptophan. A D gene is named only where the DNA matches it firmly. Clone size is shown for a subset of rows, as once, few, many or a class of expanded clone.

j_call v_call d_call clone_size cdr3_nt cdr3_aa
TRBJ2-1 TRBV12-3/TRBV12-4 . few TGTGCCAGCAGCGTCCTCCCACACACACCCCACGGGTTTGACAATGAGCAGTTCTTC CASSVLPHTPHGFDNEQFF
TRBJ1-1 TRBV7-2 . . TGTGCCAGCAGCTTATTGCGGAGGGACACCGAAGCTTTCTTT CASSLLRRDTEAFF
TRBJ2-1 TRBV7-9 TRBD1 many TGTGCCAGCAGCTTGACCGGGACAGGGAACAATGAGCAGTTCTTC CASSLTGTGNNEQFF
TRBJ1-6 TRBV7-2 . few TGTGCCAGCAGCTTGTATCGCTCACCCCTCCACTTT CASSLYRSPLHF
TRBJ2-2 TRBV20-1 TRBD2 many TGCAGTGCTAGGGATAGCGGGATAACGTCCACCGGGGAGCTGTTTTTT CSARDSGITSTGELFF
TRBJ2-7 TRBV10-3 TRBD1 . TGTGCCATCAGGGCTAAGGAACAGGGGGCGAGCTCCTACGAGCAGTACTTC CAIRAKEQGASSYEQYF
TRBJ2-7 TRBV10-2 TRBD1 many TGCGCCAGCAGTGAGTCGAGGGCAGGGGGCAACGAGCAGTACTTC CASSESRAGGNEQYF
TRBJ2-7 TRBV4-3 . . TGCGCCAGCAGCCAAGCAGGTGGAGACTACGAGCAGTACTTC CASSQAGGDYEQYF
TRBJ1-1 TRBV10-3 . . TGTGCCATCAGTTCAACAACACAGGGTGGCACTGAAGCTTTCTTT CAISSTTQGGTEAFF
TRBJ2-1 TRBV5-1 . . TGCGCCAGCAGCTTGGCCGTGAACTCCAATGAGCAGTTCTTC CASSLAVNSNEQFF